This T cell receptor (beta chain) was sequenced in a study of CD8 T cells in Susac syndrome. Sequencing of TCR beta, carried out with a high-throughput approach, was applied to CD8+ and CD4+ T cells from the blood. TEMRA cells underwent FACS enrichment and CD8+ and CD4+ T cells underwent negative isolation. This CDR3 region has 15 residues. Trimming removed 4 bases from V and 3 bases from J; junction bases left unmatched: 2. The germline V gene encodes CDR1 KGHSH and CDR2 LQKENI. Reverse transcription of roughly 0.45 to 1 ug RNA was performed with random hexamers. TCR beta CDR3 was amplified by immunoSEQ multiplex PCR. This amplification extended across 54 Vbeta and 13 Jbeta segments. TCRdb reprocessed the immunoSEQ multiplex PCR reads with MiXCR, giving one entry per CDR3 protein. The table includes over 150,000 distinct CDR3 sequences, roughly 95% detected once.

The sequencing sample was made of CD4+ T cells from PBMCs. The TCR sequence derives from a human donor with multiple sclerosis. The J gene is TRBJ2-1, the V gene TRBV18; 11 bases are a match to TRBD2. CDR3 sequence (DNA): TGTGCCAGCTCACGAGGGACTAGCGGCTACAATGAGCAGTTCTTC. Translation gives CASSRGTSGYNEQFF.